This T cell receptor beta chain comes out of a study of blood T cell repertoires in COVID-19. The overall study: There were acute and convalescent COVID-19 samples, and they came from the United States, Italy and Spain. T cells, B-cell-depleted T cells, or PBMCs supplied cDNA or gDNA.

There are 17 residues in the CDR3. The J segment lost 3 bases and the V segment lost 1 base, leaving 9 bases of the junction unmatched. Germline CDR1 and CDR2: SGHDN and FVKESK. As originally analysed: Researchers report that nucleated cell counts were estimated from reference gene primer amplification. The method was immunoSEQ multiplex PCR; TCRdb's version includes in-frame clones alone and lacks a portion of them. Clonal size and the V and J genes are those of that table, whereas D and trimming came from the DNA. The repertoire holds about 150,000 clones, with over 75% as singletons. This clone appeared a single time.

This chain links TRBV14 with TRBJ2-7; 10 positions agree with TRBD2. This clonotype was sampled from a woman between 40 and 50 years old with acute or convalescent COVID-19. Sample: peripheral blood. The CDR3 loop is CASSQAVLGLADYEQYF. CDR3 nucleotide sequence: TGTGCCAGCAGCCAAGCTGTCCTCGGACTAGCGGACTACGAGCAGTACTTC.